This TCR beta chain originates from a study of beta chain features in type 1 diabetes. Looking at the study overall: Patients did not differ from healthy donors in age, gender or cell yield. The study, taken as a whole, reports: Type 1 diabetes patients had TCRB CDR3s that were shorter (moderately but significantly so) in all four CD4+ subsets. In comparison with healthy donors, patients had naive, central memory and Treg TCRB repertoires that appeared more similar.

The V gene's germline CDR1 is GTSNPN and CDR2 SVGIG (reference sequence). This CDR3 region has 13 residues. Trimming left V 3 bases short and J 4 bases short, with 10 bases between. This clone was observed many times. Its antigen is unidentified. The investigators reverse transcribed all of the isolated RNA, so they sequenced expressed TCRB transcripts. Regulatory, naive and central memory T cell samples averaged around 3.6 million reads. The assay was immunoSEQ multiplex PCR, and TCRdb's table has in-frame clones only and misses some. The sample has about 360,000 clones, roughly 12% seen once. The specimen was naive CD4+ T cells from blood. The TCR was taken from a young man in good health. The chain uses TRBV30 and TRBJ2-1; D is ambiguous. The CDR3 here is CAWSLTPYNEQFF. The CDR3 DNA is TGTGCCTGGAGCCTCACACCGTACAATGAGCAGTTCTTC.